Included here is one T cell receptor beta chain sequence, with context. TCRdb called the RT-PCR reads again in MiXCR, with one record for every CDR3 protein. Of some 960,000 distinct CDR3 sequences listed, approximately 18% are singletons. This sample was taken from a study of patients and donors after allogeneic stem cell transplantation. Looked up from germline, CDR1 is MDHEN and CDR2 is SYDVKM. Deletions cut 2 bases from V and 10 bases from J, with 6 bases between. The CDR3 extends over 11 amino acids. This rearrangement joins TRBV28 to TRBJ2-1; D gene unclear. Sequencing used blood, either unsorted or a sorted T cell fraction (not recorded which). This sequence was found in a human donor who was either an allogeneic HSCT recipient or a stem cell or donor lymphocyte infusion donor (not recorded which). It is not recorded whose cells these are; they may come from a transplant donor. The CDR3 region has the DNA TGTGCCAGCAGTTTAACCAGCGAGCAGTTCTTC. This translates into CASSLTSEQFF.